This T cell receptor (beta chain) stems from a study of T cells in localized non-small cell lung cancer. General study results and limits: Maximal T cell clonality occurred in uninvolved adjacent lung, with tumor ranking below it. Sequence data derive from only one tumor region, so heterogeneity remains possible. Turning up in adjacent lung were a median approximately 60 of the top 100 tumor clones.

Clones were read by immunoSEQ multiplex PCR, and TCRdb kept only the in-frame ones, dropping some. The sample has 45,000 to 70,000 clones, more than 80% seen once. Comment on this clone: Its antigen is currently unknown. Other DNA sequences in the sample encode the same CDR3.

V lost 2 bases and J 0 bases, leaving 4 bases between the germline ends. CDR3 length: 12 amino acids. In germline, CDR1 is GTSNPN, CDR2 SVGIG (reference sequence). Material: peripheral blood, obtained before any cancer treatment. This receptor was obtained from a woman between 35 and 70 years old with stage I lung adenocarcinoma. This chain connects TRBV30 to TRBJ1-2; no reliable D call. CDR3 sequence (DNA): TGTGCCTGGAGTCCCACTAACTATGGCTACACCTTC. Translating gives CAWSPTNYGYTF.